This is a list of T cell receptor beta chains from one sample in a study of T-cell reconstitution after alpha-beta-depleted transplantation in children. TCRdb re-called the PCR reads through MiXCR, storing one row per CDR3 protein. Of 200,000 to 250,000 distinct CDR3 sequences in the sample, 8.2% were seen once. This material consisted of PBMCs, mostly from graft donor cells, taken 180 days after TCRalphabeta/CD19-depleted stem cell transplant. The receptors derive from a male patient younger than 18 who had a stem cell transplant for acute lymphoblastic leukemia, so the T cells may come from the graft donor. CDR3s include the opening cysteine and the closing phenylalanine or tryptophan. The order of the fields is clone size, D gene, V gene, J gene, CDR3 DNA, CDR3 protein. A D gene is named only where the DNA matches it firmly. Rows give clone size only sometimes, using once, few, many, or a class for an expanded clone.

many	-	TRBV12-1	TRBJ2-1	TGTGCCAGCTGGGGGGCCGAGGATGAGCAGTTCTTC	CASWGAEDEQFF
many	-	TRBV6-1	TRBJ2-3	TGTGCCAGCAGTCTCCCTAGGGGGGACAGAAGCCTCGATACGCAGTATTTT	CASSLPRGDRSLDTQYF
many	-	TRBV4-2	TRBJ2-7	TGTGCCAGCAGCCTTAACCGGGACTTCTCCTACGAGCAGTACTTC	CASSLNRDFSYEQYF
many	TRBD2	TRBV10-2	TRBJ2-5	TGCGCCAGCGGGACAACGGGAGGGCCGGTAGAGACCCAGTACTTC	CASGTTGGPVETQYF
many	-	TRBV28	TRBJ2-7	TGTGCCAGCAGTTGGGGACCATACGAGCAGTACTTC	CASSWGPYEQYF
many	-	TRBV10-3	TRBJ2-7	TGTGCCATCAGTGGCCCCGGGACACCAATCTACGAGCAGTACTTC	CAISGPGTPIYEQYF
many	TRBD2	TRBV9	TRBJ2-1	TGTGCCAGCAGTGCTAGACTAGCGGGAAACAATGAGCAGTTCTTC	CASSARLAGNNEQFF
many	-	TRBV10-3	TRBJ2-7	TGTGCCATCAGTTTGACTAGAAAGGACGAGCAGTACTTC	CAISLTRKDEQYF
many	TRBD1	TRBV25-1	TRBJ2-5	TGTGCCAGCGGACACACGGGACAGGGGGCCCCGGACCTTCAAGAGACCCAGTACTTC	CASGHTGQGAPDLQETQYF
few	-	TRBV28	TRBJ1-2	TGTGCCAGCAGTTTATTTCCGGGGGCGGACTATGGCTACACCTTC	CASSLFPGADYGYTF
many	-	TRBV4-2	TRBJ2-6	TGTGCCAGCAGCCAAGCCGGCATCTCTGGGGCCAACGTCCTGACTTTC	CASSQAGISGANVLTF
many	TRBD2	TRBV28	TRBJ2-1	TGTGCCAGCAGTAGGACTCACCATGGGAGGGATGAGCAGTTCTTC	CASSRTHHGRDEQFF
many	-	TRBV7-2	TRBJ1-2	TGTGCCAGCAGCTTCGCCGGGACACCCTTTAACTATGGCTACACCTTC	CASSFAGTPFNYGYTF
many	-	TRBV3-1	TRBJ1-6	TGTGCCAGCAGCCAAGACAGGGAGAAACATAATTCACCCCTCCACTTT	CASSQDREKHNSPLHF
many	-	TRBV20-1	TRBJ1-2	TGCAGTGCTAGAGCTGCGGGGACACCTGGCTACACCTTC	CSARAAGTPGYTF
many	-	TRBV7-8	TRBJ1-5	TGTGCCAGCGGGGGGGGGCGACGCAATCAGCCCCAGCATTTT	CASGGGRRNQPQHF
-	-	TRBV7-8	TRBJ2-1	TGTGCCAGCAGCTTAGTGCTGCGGGAGCAGTTCTTC	CASSLVLREQFF
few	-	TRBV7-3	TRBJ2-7	TGTGCCAGCAGCCTCTATCAGGCCCCCGGCTACGAGCAGTACTTC	CASSLYQAPGYEQYF
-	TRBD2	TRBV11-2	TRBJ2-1	TGTGCCAGCAGCTTAGTTCCCAACATAGCGGGGTCCCTTTACAATGAGCAGTTCTTC	CASSLVPNIAGSLYNEQFF
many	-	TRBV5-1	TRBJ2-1	TGCGCCAGCAGCTCCTATACGAGCTCCTACAATGAGCAGTTCTTC	CASSSYTSSYNEQFF
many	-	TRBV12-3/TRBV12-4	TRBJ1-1	TGTGCCAGCAGTTTATACGCAAACACTGAAGCTTTCTTT	CASSLYANTEAFF
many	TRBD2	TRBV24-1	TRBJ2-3	TGTGCCACCACCGCTAGCGGGCTTCGCACAGATACGCAGTATTTT	CATTASGLRTDTQYF
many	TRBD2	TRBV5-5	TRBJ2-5	TGTGCCAGCAGCCTTGGGACTAGCGAGACCCAGTACTTC	CASSLGTSETQYF
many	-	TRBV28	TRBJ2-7	TGTGCCAGCGCGGAGAGCCCATCCTACGAGCAGTACTTC	CASAESPSYEQYF
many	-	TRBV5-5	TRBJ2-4	TGTGCCAGCAGCGTGGGACTTTACATTCAGTACTTC	CASSVGLYIQYF
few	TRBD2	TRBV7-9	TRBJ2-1	TGTGCCAGCAGCTTGGGACTACGGAATAACAATGAGCAGTTCTTC	CASSLGLRNNNEQFF
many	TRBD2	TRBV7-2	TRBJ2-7	TGTGCCAGCAGCTTAGCGCCCCCCACTAGCGGGAGGCCCTACGAGCAGTACTTC	CASSLAPPTSGRPYEQYF
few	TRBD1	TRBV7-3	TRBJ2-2	TGTGCCAGCAGCTTAACGGTGACAGGGGCCGGGGAGCTGTTTTTT	CASSLTVTGAGELFF
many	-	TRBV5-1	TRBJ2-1	TGCGCCAGCAGCACGACAGGTTCCAATGAGCAGTTCTTC	CASSTTGSNEQFF
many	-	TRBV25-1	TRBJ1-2	TGTGCCAGCAGTGAATGGGCAGGGGAAGGCTATGGCTACACCTTC	CASSEWAGEGYGYTF
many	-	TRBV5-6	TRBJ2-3	TGTGCCAGCAGCTTGCCGACTAGTCCTGGGACAGATACGCAGTATTTT	CASSLPTSPGTDTQYF
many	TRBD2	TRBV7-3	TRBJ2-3	TGTGCCAGCAGCGCCATGATGGCTAGCGGGCGCACAGATACGCAGTATTTT	CASSAMMASGRTDTQYF